This paragraph reports one T cell receptor (beta chain). The data derive from a study of ipilimumab plus nivolumab after autologous stem cell transplantation. Study-wide context: Myeloma patients were high-risk transplant-naive or relapsed within 3 years of first autologous transplant.

Patients received nivolumab 3 mg/kg at weeks 1, 4, 7, 10, then fortnightly to week 26. The data were produced by immunoSEQ multiplex PCR, yet TCRdb's version contains in-frame clones alone and is incomplete. The sample holds some 45,000 clones, about 88% seen once. This CDR3 has 15 residues. The J segment lost 4 bases and the V segment lost 2 bases, leaving 8 bases of the junction unmatched. The germline gives CDR1 ENHRY, CDR2 SYGVKD. The chain joins TRBV10-3 to TRBJ2-7, with 7 bases lining up with TRBD2. Sequencing used PBMCs, obtained in a trial of ipilimumab plus nivolumab as post-transplant consolidation. The origin of this receptor is a male donor with multiple myeloma. The CDR3 sequence is CAISEGERGPYEQYF. CDR3 DNA sequence: TGTGCCATCAGTGAGGGTGAGCGGGGCCCTTACGAGCAGTACTTC.